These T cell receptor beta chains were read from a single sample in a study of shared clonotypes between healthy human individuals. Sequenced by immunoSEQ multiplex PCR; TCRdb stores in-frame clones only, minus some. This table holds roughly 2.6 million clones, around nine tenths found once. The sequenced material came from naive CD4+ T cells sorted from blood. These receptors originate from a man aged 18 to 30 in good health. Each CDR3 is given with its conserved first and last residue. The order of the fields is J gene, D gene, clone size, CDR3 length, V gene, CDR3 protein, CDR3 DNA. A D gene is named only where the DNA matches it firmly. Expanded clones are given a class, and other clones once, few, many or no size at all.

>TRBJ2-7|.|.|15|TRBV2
CASSALVGGLDEQYF
TGTGCCAGCAGCGCACTAGTGGGGGGGCTCGACGAGCAGTACTTC
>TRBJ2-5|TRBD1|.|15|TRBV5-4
CASSLIGQGGETQYF
TGTGCCAGCAGCTTAATCGGACAGGGTGGGGAGACCCAGTACTTC
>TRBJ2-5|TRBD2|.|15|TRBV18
CASSLTGTGGETQYF
TGTGCCAGCTCACTCACCGGGACGGGGGGAGAGACCCAGTACTTC
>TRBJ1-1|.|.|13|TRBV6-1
CASSNRALTEAFF
TGTGCCAGCAGTAACCGGGCCCTCACTGAAGCTTTCTTT
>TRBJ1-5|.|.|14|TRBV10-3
CAISDRGWDQPQHF
TGTGCCATCAGTGATAGGGGATGGGATCAGCCCCAGCATTTT
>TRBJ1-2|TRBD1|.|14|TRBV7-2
CASSPQTGAYGYTF
TGTGCCAGCAGCCCCCAGACAGGGGCCTATGGCTACACCTTC
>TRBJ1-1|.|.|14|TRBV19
CASSSLGKYTEAFF
TGTGCCAGTAGCTCCCTGGGGAAGTACACTGAAGCTTTCTTT
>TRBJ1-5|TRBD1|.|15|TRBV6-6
CASHRKQGSDQPQHF
TGTGCCAGCCACCGGAAACAGGGGTCGGATCAGCCCCAGCATTTT
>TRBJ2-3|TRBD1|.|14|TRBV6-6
CASSRDRATDTQYF
TGTGCCAGCAGCCGGGACAGGGCAACAGATACGCAGTATTTT
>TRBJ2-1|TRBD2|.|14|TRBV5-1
CASSPGLEANEQFF
TGCGCCAGCAGCCCGGGACTAGAGGCCAATGAGCAGTTCTTC
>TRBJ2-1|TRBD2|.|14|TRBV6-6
CASNLSGRSNEQFF
TGTGCCAGCAACCTTAGCGGGAGGTCGAATGAGCAGTTCTTC
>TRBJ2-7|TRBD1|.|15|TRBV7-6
CASSLAAGGTWEQYF
TGTGCCAGCAGCTTAGCCGCAGGGGGCACATGGGAGCAGTACTTC
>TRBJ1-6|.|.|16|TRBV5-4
CASSSLGRTDNSPLHF
TGTGCCAGCAGCTCACTCGGTCGGACAGATAATTCACCCCTCCACTTT
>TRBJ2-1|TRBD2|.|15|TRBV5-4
CASTDMRLAGHEQFF
TGTGCCAGCACAGACATGAGACTAGCGGGCCACGAGCAGTTCTTC
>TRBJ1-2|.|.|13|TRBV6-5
CASSPRGNYGYTF
TGTGCCAGCAGTCCCCGCGGGAACTATGGCTACACCTTC
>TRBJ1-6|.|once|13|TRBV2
CASRIQGNSPLHF
TGTGCCAGCAGAATCCAGGGAAATTCACCCCTCCACTTT
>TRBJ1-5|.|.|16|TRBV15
CATSRDRAGNFRPQHF
TGTGCCACCAGCAGAGATCGGGCAGGGAATTTCCGGCCCCAGCATTTT
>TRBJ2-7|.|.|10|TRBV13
CASTRYEQYF
TGTGCCAGCACTCGCTACGAGCAGTACTTC
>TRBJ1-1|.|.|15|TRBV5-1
CASSLERTAGTEAFF
TGCGCCAGCAGCTTGGAACGCACGGCGGGGACTGAAGCTTTCTTT
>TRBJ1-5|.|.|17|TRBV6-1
CASSDPFDPRAGQPQHF
TGTGCCAGCAGTGACCCCTTCGACCCTAGGGCCGGCCAGCCCCAGCATTTT
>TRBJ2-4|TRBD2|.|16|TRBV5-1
CASSLGAGFGKNIQYF
TGCGCCAGCAGCTTAGGAGCGGGGTTTGGAAAAAACATTCAGTACTTC
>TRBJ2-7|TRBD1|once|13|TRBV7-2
CASSPRPGQGKYF
TGTGCCAGCAGCCCACGTCCCGGACAGGGAAAGTACTTC
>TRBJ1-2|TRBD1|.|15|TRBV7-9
CASSYSGTGHYGYTF
TGTGCCAGCAGCTACTCCGGGACAGGGCATTATGGCTACACCTTC
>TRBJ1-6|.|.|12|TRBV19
CASSIGHGGLHF
TGTGCCAGTAGTATAGGACACGGCGGTCTCCACTTT
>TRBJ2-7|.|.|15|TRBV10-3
CAISESNHRGHEQYF
TGTGCCATCAGTGAGTCGAATCATAGGGGCCACGAGCAGTACTTC
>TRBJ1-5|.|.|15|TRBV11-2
CASSLAGKSNQPQHF
TGTGCCAGCAGCTTAGCTGGGAAAAGCAATCAGCCCCAGCATTTT
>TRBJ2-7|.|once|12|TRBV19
CASSMVGREQYF
TGTGCCAGTAGTATGGTTGGGAGGGAGCAGTACTTC
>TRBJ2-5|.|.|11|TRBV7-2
CASSPSETQYF
TGTGCCAGCAGCCCTTCAGAGACCCAGTACTTC
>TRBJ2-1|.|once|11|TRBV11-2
CASSPYNEQFF
TGTGCCAGCAGCCCGTACAATGAGCAGTTCTTC
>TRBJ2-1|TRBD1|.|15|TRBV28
CASSWGGTGSSEQFF
TGTGCCAGCAGTTGGGGCGGGACAGGAAGTTCGGAGCAGTTCTTC
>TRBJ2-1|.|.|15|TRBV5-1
CASSLEVGDYNEQFF
TGCGCCAGCAGCTTGGAGGTCGGAGACTACAATGAGCAGTTCTTC
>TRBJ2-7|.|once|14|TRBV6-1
CASSAILQVNEQYF
TGTGCCAGCAGTGCCATCCTACAGGTAAACGAGCAGTACTTC
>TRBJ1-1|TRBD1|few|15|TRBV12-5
CASGQGQGAGTEAFF
TGTGCTAGTGGTCAAGGACAGGGGGCTGGTACTGAAGCTTTCTTT
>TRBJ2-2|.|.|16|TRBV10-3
CAISESRGGGTGELFF
TGTGCCATCAGTGAATCCAGGGGAGGAGGAACCGGGGAGCTGTTTTTT
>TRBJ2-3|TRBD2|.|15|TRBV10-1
CASSEVTSGRASQYF
TGCGCCAGCAGTGAGGTGACTAGCGGGAGGGCCTCGCAGTATTTT
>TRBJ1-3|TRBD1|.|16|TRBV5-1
CASSLYQGAPGNTIYF
TGCGCCAGCAGCTTGTATCAGGGGGCGCCTGGAAACACCATATATTTT
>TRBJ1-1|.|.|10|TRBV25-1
CASRDTEAFF
TGTGCCAGCAGGGACACTGAAGCTTTCTTT